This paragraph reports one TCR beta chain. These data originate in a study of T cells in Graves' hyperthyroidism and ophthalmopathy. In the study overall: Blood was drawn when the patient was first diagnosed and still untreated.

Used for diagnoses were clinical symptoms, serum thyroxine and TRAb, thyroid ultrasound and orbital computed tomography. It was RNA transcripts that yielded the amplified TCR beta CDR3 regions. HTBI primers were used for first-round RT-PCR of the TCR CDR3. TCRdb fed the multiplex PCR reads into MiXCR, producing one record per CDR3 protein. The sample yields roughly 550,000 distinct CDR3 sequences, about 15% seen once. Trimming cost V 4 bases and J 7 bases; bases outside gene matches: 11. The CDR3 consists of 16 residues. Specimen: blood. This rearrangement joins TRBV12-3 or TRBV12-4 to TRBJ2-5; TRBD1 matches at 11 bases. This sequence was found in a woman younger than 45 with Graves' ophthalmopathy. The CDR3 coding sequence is TGTGCCAGCAGTTCCTGGACAGGGGGCATTGACGGGACCCAGTACTTC. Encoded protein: CASSSWTGGIDGTQYF.